The TCR beta chain described here comes from a study of shared clonotypes between healthy human individuals. Study background: Each donor contributed plates that comprised three CD4 naive, three CD4 memory, two CD8 naive and one CD8 memory. Study results and limitations: Relative to memory subsets, naive subsets generally showed larger estimated richness. Clonotype sharing among the donors was expected to vary with sequencing depth. Investigators collected only blood, and repertoires in tissues likely differ.

Trimming took 4 bases from V and 3 from J; bases not matched to a gene: 4. The CDR3 extends over 15 amino acids. Germline loops: CDR1 SGHRS, CDR2 YFSETQ. As to this clone: The antigen remains unidentified.

The protocol was immunoSEQ multiplex PCR, while the TCRdb copy is restricted to in-frame clones and leaves out a portion. Of approximately 350,000 clones detected, roughly 70% appear once; the ten largest clones hold about a tenth. The chain links TRBV5-1 to TRBJ1-5; 10 nucleotides line up with TRBD1. What was sequenced was memory CD4+ T cells sorted from blood. Subset denoted: CD45RA-negative fraction. The TCR originated in a young man in good health. CDR3: CASSMGQGPNQPQHF. CDR3 DNA sequence: TGCGCCAGCAGCATGGGACAGGGGCCCAATCAGCCCCAGCATTTT.